Below, 30 T cell receptor beta chains from the same sample are listed, as sequenced in a study of T cell repertoires in cytomegalovirus infection. TCRdb re-analysed the reads in MiXCR, keeping a single row per CDR3 protein. The sample contains roughly 600,000 distinct CDR3 sequences, 20% to 25% of which appear only once. The sequenced sample was CD8+ T cells from PBMCs. The receptor set was obtained from a human donor in good health (CMV status not recorded). Some clones in this sample may be carry-over from other donors' samples.

The CDR3 protein is CASSMGGYNSPLHF. As DNA, the CDR3 is TGTGCCAGCAGCATGGGGGGCTATAATTCACCCCTCCACTTT. This chain connects TRBV27 to TRBJ1-6, with a tentative D call TRBD1 (5 bases). Looked up from germline, CDR1 is MNHEY and CDR2 is SMNVEV (reference sequence). The CDR3 sequence is 14 residues long. The ends were cut back, 6 bases at V and 3 bases at J, with 9 bases in the middle.

V gene TRBV12-3 or TRBV12-4 combines with J gene TRBJ2-1; D possibly corresponds to TRBD1 (5 bases). Trimming stripped 7 bases from V and 4 bases from J, with 8 bases between. The length of the CDR3 is 12 residues. The CDR3 nucleotides read TGTGCCAGCACCAACAGGTACAATGAGCAGTTCTTC. Protein: CASTNRYNEQFF.

As to this clonotype: This could be a read error, since a much larger clone is one nucleotide away. V and J are TRBV28 and TRBJ2-7, with 7 bases matching TRBD1. Germline assignment: CDR1 MDHEN and CDR2 SYDVKM. V trimming: 9 bases; J trimming: 3 bases; junction bases outside the gene matches: 11. CDR3 length equals 14 residues. The CDR3 DNA is TGTGCCAGTACTGCCGTGGGACAGAACTACGAGCAGTACGTC. It is translated as CASTAVGQNYEQYV.

The chain combines TRBV27 with TRBJ2-4, with 7 bases lining up with TRBD1. Per the germline V gene, CDR1 is MNHEY and CDR2 is SMNVEV (reference sequence). V gave up 6 bases and J gave up 0 bases; unmatched junction bases: 5. The CDR3 extends over 15 amino acids. CDR3 sequence: CASRRTGLAKNIQYF. CDR3 sequence (DNA): TGTGCCAGCAGACGGACAGGCCTAGCCAAAAACATTCAGTACTTC.

The rearrangement uses TRBV10-3 and TRBJ2-7; D assignment may be TRBD1 or TRBD2 (5 bases each). Germline assignment: CDR1 ENHRY and CDR2 SYGVKD. The CDR3 covers 13 residues. V lost 9 bases, J lost 2 bases, and 14 bases lay in between. DNA of the CDR3: TGTGCCATAGGGACCGGAGGAACCTACGAGCAGTACTTC. This translates into CAIGTGGTYEQYF.

This clonotype was detected a few times. This rearrangement joins TRBV6-2 or TRBV6-3 to TRBJ1-1; D is ambiguous. There are 15 residues in the CDR3. The V end lost 2 bases, the J end lost 1 base, and 11 bases lay between the germline ends. Germline CDR1 and CDR2: MNHEY and SVGEGT. The CDR3 bases are TGTGCCAGCAGTTACCCCGGACGGAGGAACACTGAAGCTTTCTTT. Protein sequence: CASSYPGRRNTEAFF.

The gene calls are TRBV7-6 and TRBJ2-3; 9 bases are shared with TRBD2. After removal of 5 bases from V and 1 base from J, the junction contained 10 bases not matched to a gene. This CDR3 is built from 17 residues. Germline V CDR1 and CDR2: SGHVS, FNYEAQ. The CDR3 sequence is CASSLETSGPRTDTQYF. The CDR3 region has the DNA TGTGCCAGCAGCCTAGAGACTAGCGGTCCTCGCACAGATACGCAGTATTTT.

This clonotype was recorded a few times. This sequence joins TRBV6-6 and TRBJ1-1; D unresolved. The CDR3 sequence is 11 residues long. Trimming cost V 5 bases and J 8 bases, with 9 bases left between them. The germline V gene encodes CDR1 MNHNY and CDR2 SVGAGI (reference sequence). CDR3 nucleotides: TGTGCCAGCAGTATCTCGGGCGAAGCTTTCTTT. Translated, it gives CASSISGEAFF.

CDR3 amino acids: CATSALGTEAFF. Here the CDR3 DNA reads TGTGCCACCAGTGCCCTCGGCACTGAAGCTTTCTTT. The chain joins TRBV24-1 to TRBJ1-1; D is unclear. The germline CDR1 and CDR2 sequences are KGHDR and SFDVKD. The CDR3 has 12 residues. V lost 5 bases and J lost 4, with 7 bases in between.

The chain uses TRBV5-6 and TRBJ2-7; TRBD1 agrees at 9 bases. The CDR3 is 18 amino acids. Trimming at V came to 3 bases and at J to 3 bases, leaving 16 bases not matched to a gene. Germline V lookup: CDR1 SGHDT, CDR2 YYEEEE. In DNA form, the CDR3 reads TGTGCCAGCAGCTCGAAATCGGGACAGGGTGTCTTATTCTACGAGCAGTACTTC. Translation: CASSSKSGQGVLFYEQYF. Variable domain in full (rest from reference TRBV5-6 and TRBJ2-7): DAGVTQSPTHLIKTRGQQVTLRCSPKSGHDTVSWYQQALGQGPQFIFQYYEEEERQRGNFPDRFSGHQFPNYSSELNVNALLLGDSALYLCASSSKSGQGVLFYEQYFGPGTRLTVT.

The chain carries TRBV20-1 and TRBJ2-7; perhaps D is TRBD1 or TRBD2 (5 bases each). CDR3 length equals 14 residues. V was clipped by 5 bases and J by 0 bases, with 14 bases between them. Germline V CDR1 and CDR2: DFQATT, SNEGSKA (reference sequence). For the CDR3, the DNA is TGCAGTGCTTCCGGGACCTCCAGCTCCTACGAGCAGTACGTC. Translating gives CSASGTSSSYEQYV.

This sequence joins TRBV20-1 and TRBJ2-2; tentative D call: TRBD1 (6 bases). Germline V gene sequence: CDR1 DFQATT, CDR2 SNEGSKA (reference sequence). The V gene lost 6 bases and the J gene lost 1 base, with 12 bases spanning the gap. CDR3 length: 14 residues. The CDR3 region has the DNA TGCAGTGCGGCAGACAGGCAGAACACCGGGGAGCTGTTTTTT. Amino acids: CSAADRQNTGELFF.

This clonotype was found a few times. The V and J genes are TRBV20-1 and TRBJ1-1; D is possibly TRBD1 (5 bases). Germline CDR1 reads DFQATT; CDR2 reads SNEGSKA (reference sequence). This CDR3 contains 13 residues. V lost 4 bases and J 1 base, leaving 10 bases between the germline ends. For the CDR3, the DNA is TGCAGTGCTAAAACAGGTGCGAACACTGAAGCTTTCTTT. Translation gives CSAKTGANTEAFF.

This clonotype was found many times. The J gene is TRBJ1-5, the V gene TRBV25-1; the D is unclear. The CDR3 has 14 amino acids. The V end lost 6 bases, the J end lost 1 base, and 10 bases lay between the germline ends. Germline V gene sequence: CDR1 MGHDK, CDR2 SYGVNS. Written as DNA, the CDR3 is TGTGCCAGCAGCGCCGCTGGAAGCAATCAGCCCCAGCATTTT. Translation gives CASSAAGSNQPQHF.

A note on this clonotype: A much bigger clone sits one base away, suggesting this may be a read error. The chain recombines TRBV19 with TRBJ1-1; no definite D call. The CDR3 is 14 residues long. CDR1 is LNHDA, CDR2 SQIVND, per germline (reference sequence). The CDR3 loop reads CVSTKQAMNTEAFF. DNA for the CDR3: TGTGTCAGTACCAAGCAGGCCATGAACACTGAAGCTTTCTTT.

The sample holds many counts of this clonotype. The rearrangement uses TRBV7-2 and TRBJ2-7; D gene unclear. The CDR3 totals 14 residues. Germline CDR1 SGHTA, CDR2 FQGNSA. Trimming pared 1 base from V and 2 bases from J, leaving 9 bases between. The CDR3 DNA sequence: TGTGCCAGCAGCTTAGGCAGCATTCCCTACGAGCAGTACTTC. This encodes CASSLGSIPYEQYF.

This clonotype occurred a few times. The chain employs TRBV6-6 and TRBJ1-1, with unresolved D. The CDR3 is made up of 15 amino acids. The V gene's germline CDR1 is MNHNY and CDR2 SVGAGI (reference sequence). Trimming stripped 0 bases from V and 1 base from J, with 9 bases between. The CDR3 protein is CASSYSKRGNTEAFF. For the CDR3, the DNA is TGTGCCAGCAGTTACTCGAAGCGAGGGAACACTGAAGCTTTCTTT.

On this clonotype: The germline gene is not matched at one end of the junction; a read error may be the cause. CDR3 DNA: TGTGCCAGCAGCCGAGGACAGGACCAGCCCCAGCATTTT. Translating it yields CASSRGQDQPQHF. The chain couples TRBV4-1 to TRBJ1-5; 7 nucleotides align to TRBD1. The CDR3 contains 13 residues. The germline CDR1 and CDR2 sequences are MGHRA and YSYEKL.

The sample holds a few counts of this clonotype. J is TRBJ2-7 and V is TRBV14; D may be TRBD2 (6 bases). CDR1 is SGHDN, CDR2 FVKESK, per germline. This CDR3 spans 13 amino acids. The V end lost 1 base, the J end lost 7 bases, and 11 bases lay between the germline ends. The CDR3 DNA reads TGTGCCAGCAGCCAAGGGAGGGTGCAGGAGCAGTACTTC. Protein: CASSQGRVQEQYF.

V is TRBV20-1 and J is TRBJ1-4; D gene uncertain. CDR3 length: 11 residues. Trimming took 6 bases from V and 1 from J, leaving 3 bases between them. CDR1 and CDR2 from the germline V gene are DFQATT and SNEGSKA (reference sequence). CDR3 nucleotide sequence: TGCAGTGCCAGAACTAATGAAAAACTGTTTTTT. Translated: CSARTNEKLFF.

This chain joins TRBV12-3 or TRBV12-4 and TRBJ2-1; 11 bases are a match to TRBD2. V lost 7 bases to trimming and J lost 5 bases; unmatched junction nucleotides: 7. The CDR3 consists of 15 residues. CDR3 DNA: TGTGCCAGCAAATGGGGACTAGCGGAAAACAATGAGCAGTTCTTC. This encodes CASKWGLAENNEQFF.

With regard to this clonotype: One end of the junction varies from germline; a read error may be responsible. The rearrangement uses TRBV5-4 and TRBJ2-6; D gene ambiguous. The CDR3 runs to 15 residues. Germline V gene lookup returns CDR1 SGHNT and CDR2 YYREEE (reference sequence). CDR3 in amino acids: CVSSLTSSGANVLTF. Written as DNA, the CDR3 is TGTGTCAGCAGCTTGACCTCTTCTGGGGCCAACGTCCTGACTTTC.

Concerning this clonotype itself: This clone may be a read error of a much larger clone one base away. The chain couples TRBV7-9 to TRBJ1-6; TRBD1 might be the D (6 bases). The CDR3 consists of 15 residues. Germline CDR1 is SEHNR and CDR2 is FQNEAQ (reference sequence). Trimming cost V 0 bases and J 10 bases, with 13 bases left between them. The CDR3, as DNA: TGTGCCAGCAGCTTAGCGGGGGGCCCCGAGTCACCCCTCCACTTT. Residues: CASSLAGGPESPLHF.

This clonotype has a handful of counts. The genes are TRBV2 and TRBJ2-5; D is undetermined. Germline CDR1 SNHLY, CDR2 FYNNEI. This CDR3 contains 12 residues. V lost 7 bases and J lost 5, with 11 bases in between. For the CDR3, the DNA is TGTGCCAGCAAAGGCAGAAGGGAGACCCAGTACTTC. Translation gives CASKGRRETQYF.

The chain joins TRBV28 to TRBJ1-4, with D perhaps matching TRBD1 (5 bases). The germline CDR1 and CDR2 sequences are MDHEN and SYDVKM. CDR3 length: 15 amino acids. The V gene lost 8 bases and the J gene lost 3 bases, with 16 bases spanning the gap. CDR3: CASLGPHEANEKLFF. Written as DNA, the CDR3 is TGTGCCAGCTTGGGGCCGCATGAGGCTAATGAAAAACTGTTTTTT.

The sample holds a few counts of this clonotype. V and J are TRBV20-1 and TRBJ1-6; 7 nucleotides align to TRBD1. Germline values: CDR1 DFQATT, CDR2 SNEGSKA (reference sequence). V shed 6 bases and J 0 bases; nucleotides not matched to a gene: 11. This CDR3 contains 17 residues. CDR3 loop: CSALDRESSSYNSPLHF. In DNA, the CDR3 is TGCAGTGCCCTAGACAGGGAAAGTAGCTCCTATAATTCACCCCTCCACTTT.

V and J are TRBV20-1 and TRBJ1-1; no definite D call. Trimming took off 3 bases at V and 0 bases at J, with 8 bases between the two ends. This CDR3 contains 13 residues. CDR1 is DFQATT and CDR2 is SNEGSKA in the germline V gene (reference sequence). CDR3 amino acids: CSARDALNTEAFF. As DNA, the CDR3 is TGCAGTGCTAGGGACGCCCTGAACACTGAAGCTTTCTTT.

This clonotype was seen only a few times. This chain connects TRBV28 to TRBJ2-3, with 7 nucleotides matching TRBD2. The CDR3 has 15 residues. Germline trimming cut 5 bases from V and 2 bases from J; bases unmatched to any gene: 7. Looked up from germline, CDR1 is MDHEN and CDR2 is SYDVKM. The CDR3 nucleotides read TGTGCCAGCAGTACAGTGCGGGGGAACACAGATACGCAGTATTTT. It is translated as CASSTVRGNTDTQYF.

This clonotype was observed a handful of times. The chain couples TRBV7-6 to TRBJ1-2, with D possibly TRBD1 on 5 matching bases. Between the trimmed V and J ends, which lost 6 bases and 2 bases, there was a span of 16 bases. The CDR3 consists of 15 residues. In germline, CDR1 is SGHVS, CDR2 FNYEAQ. For the CDR3, the DNA is TGTGCCAGCAGTCCTGACAGTTTACGCAACTATGGCTACACCTTC. It yields the protein CASSPDSLRNYGYTF.

The J gene is TRBJ2-2, the V gene TRBV28; 9 positions match TRBD1. Losses at the gene ends were 4 bases for V and 3 bases for J; bases not matched to a gene: 9. CDR3 length equals 17 residues. Germline CDR1 and CDR2: MDHEN and SYDVKM. The CDR3 is CASSSIRTGAHTGELFF. CDR3 in DNA: TGTGCCAGCAGTTCGATTCGGACAGGGGCACACACCGGGGAGCTGTTTTTT. Filled out from reference TRBV28 and TRBJ2-2, the complete variable domain reads DVKVTQSSRYLVKRTGEKVFLECVQDMDHENMFWYRQDPGLGLRLIYFSYDVKMKEKGDIPEGYSVSREKKERFSLILESASTNQTSMYLCASSSIRTGAHTGELFFGEGSRLTVL.